The 16 T cell receptor beta chains below all came from one sample that was sequenced in a study of human T cells and chemical hapten exposure. Time point indicated: patch test 2, 6 weeks after DPC sensitization. Treatment denoted: therapeutic diphenylcyclopropenone sensitization with weekly scalp DPC. TCRdb ran MiXCR on the RACE reads and lists one entry per CDR3 protein. The sample has about 78,000 distinct CDR3 sequences, 8.5% seen once. The source material was whole blood, sampled in connection with sensitization to the hapten diphenylcyclopropenone (DPC). The receptors shown here come from a woman between 50 and 59 years old with alopecia areata. Some clones in this sample may be carry-over from other donors' samples.

In its sample, this clonotype was seen a few times. The chain recombines TRBV12-3 or TRBV12-4 with TRBJ2-3; TRBD1 aligns across 9 bases. V trimming: 6 bases; J trimming: 1 base; junction bases outside the gene matches: 17. CDR3 length: 19 amino acids. DNA for the CDR3: TGTGCCAGCAGCCCTATACAGGGGGCGGTTTTAGAGGGCACAGATACGCAGTATTTT. Translating gives CASSPIQGAVLEGTDTQYF.

This clonotype was picked up many times. The chain has TRBV29-1 and TRBJ2-2; TRBD1 matches 9 bases. V lost 7 bases to trimming and J lost 5 bases; unmatched junction nucleotides: 8. This CDR3 contains 14 residues. From germline, CDR1 is SQVTM and CDR2 ANQGSEA. CDR3 sequence reads: CSGMGQGITGELFF. Here the CDR3 DNA reads TGCAGCGGGATGGGACAGGGAATTACCGGGGAGCTGTTTTTT.

This clonotype appeared a few times. The J gene is TRBJ2-7, the V gene TRBV13; 10 nucleotides line up with TRBD1. This CDR3 spans 13 amino acids. V lost 7 bases, J lost 5 bases, and 5 bases stayed unmatched. Germline V gene sequence: CDR1 PRHDT, CDR2 FYEKMQ (reference sequence). The CDR3 sequence: CASNVGTGDEQYF. For the CDR3, the DNA is TGTGCCAGCAACGTTGGGACAGGGGACGAGCAGTACTTC.

This clonotype was counted only a few times. V gene TRBV20-1 combines with J gene TRBJ1-1, with D possibly matching TRBD1 (5 bases). Germline values: CDR1 DFQATT, CDR2 SNEGSKA (reference sequence). V lost 3 bases and J 6 bases, leaving 8 bases between the germline ends. The length of the CDR3 is 11 residues. In DNA form, the CDR3 reads TGCAGTGCTAGGGGGGGTCCTGAAGCTTTCTTT. Amino acids: CSARGGPEAFF.

This sequence joins TRBV10-1 and TRBJ2-7; tentatively, D is TRBD1 (6 bases). Germline assignment: CDR1 WNHNN and CDR2 SYGVQD (reference sequence). The CDR3 is 14 amino acids. The V and J ends lost 6 bases and 7 bases respectively, with 19 bases between them. In DNA, the CDR3 is TGCGCCAGCAGGGACAGCTCCATCACATGGGAGCAGTACTTC. Translated, it gives CASRDSSITWEQYF.

The V gene is TRBV30, the J gene TRBJ1-2; TRBD1 might be the D (6 bases). The germline V gene encodes CDR1 GTSNPN and CDR2 SVGIG (reference sequence). There are 14 residues in the CDR3. Trimming took 4 bases from V and 8 from J, leaving 20 bases between them. The CDR3 loop is CAWNLDRNVGGYTF. CDR3 DNA: TGTGCCTGGAATTTAGACAGGAACGTCGGGGGCTACACCTTC.

The chain has TRBV29-1 and TRBJ1-1, with TRBD1 matching 11 bases. Trimming at V came to 7 bases and at J to 6 bases, leaving 1 base not matched to a gene. CDR1 is SQVTM, CDR2 ANQGSEA, per germline. The CDR3 sequence is 11 residues long. The CDR3 DNA is TGCAGCGGGGGACAGGGGGCTGAAGCTTTCTTT. This codes for CSGGQGAEAFF. The whole variable domain, remainder taken from reference TRBV29-1 and TRBJ1-1, is SAVISQKPSRDICQRGTSLTIQCQVDSQVTMMFWYRQQPGQSLTLIATANQGSEATYESGFVIDKFPISRPNLTFSTLTVSNMSPEDSSIYLCSGGQGAEAFFGQGTRLTVV.

Ten or more counts support this clonotype. V gene TRBV7-9 combines with J gene TRBJ2-1; 8 bases are shared with TRBD2. The CDR3 has 13 residues. Germline loops: CDR1 SEHNR, CDR2 FQNEAQ (reference sequence). V lost 10 bases, J lost 7 bases, and 9 bases stayed unmatched. The CDR3 reads CAILLAEGNEQFF. The CDR3 bases are TGTGCCATCTTACTAGCGGAGGGGAATGAGCAGTTCTTC.

This clonotype was seen many times. The chain has TRBV18 and TRBJ1-1; maybe TRBD1 (5 bases). The CDR3 runs to 14 residues. The V gene's germline CDR1 is KGHSH and CDR2 LQKENI. V lost 0 bases to trimming and J lost 3 bases, with 8 bases between them. CDR3 residues: CASSPPGVDTEAFF. The CDR3 DNA reads as TGTGCCAGCTCACCACCGGGGGTCGACACTGAAGCTTTCTTT.

The chain employs TRBV12-3 or TRBV12-4 and TRBJ1-5, with unresolved D. Trimming removed 5 bases at V and 5 bases at J, with 13 bases between. The CDR3 totals 14 residues. The CDR3 coding sequence is TGTGCCAGCAGTGGAGACAAGGACGATCAGCCCCAGCATTTT. Its protein is CASSGDKDDQPQHF.

This rearrangement joins TRBV6-2 or TRBV6-3 to TRBJ1-5; tentatively, D is TRBD1 (6 bases). The CDR3 is 15 residues long. Per the germline V gene, CDR1 is MNHEY and CDR2 is SVGEGT. Trimming left V 5 bases short and J 9 bases short, with 20 bases between. The CDR3 spells CASSGGGGPLGPQHF. CDR3 coding DNA: TGTGCCAGCAGTGGGGGGGGCGGCCCGCTGGGGCCCCAGCATTTT.

This rearrangement joins TRBV11-2 to TRBJ1-4, with D tentatively TRBD1 (5 bases). V gave up 6 bases and J gave up 8 bases, with 19 bases separating them. This CDR3 has 15 amino acids. Germline CDR1 is SGHAT and CDR2 is FQNNGV. CDR3 residues: CASSPKFWGLEKLFF. In nucleotides, the CDR3 is TGTGCCAGCAGTCCCAAGTTTTGGGGACTAGAAAAACTGTTTTTT. Filled out from reference TRBV11-2 and TRBJ1-4, the complete variable domain reads EAGVAQSPRYKIIEKRQSVAFWCNPISGHATLYWYQQILGQGPKLLIQFQNNGVVDDSQLPKDRFSAERLKGVDSTLKIQPAKLEDSAVYLCASSPKFWGLEKLFFGSGTQLSVL.

The CDR3 loop reads CAWSPGNQPQHF. The CDR3 DNA is TGTGCCTGGAGTCCGGGCAATCAGCCCCAGCATTTT. The chain joins TRBV30 to TRBJ1-5, with no clear D. The germline V and J ends were trimmed by 2 bases and 2 bases, with 4 bases remaining between them. Germline-derived CDR1 and CDR2 are GTSNPN and SVGIG (reference sequence). This CDR3 region has 12 residues.

The chain combines TRBV9 with TRBJ2-3; 10 positions match TRBD2. Germline loops: CDR1 SGDLS, CDR2 YYNGEE. V lost 1 base, J lost 6 bases, and 2 bases stayed unmatched. The CDR3 consists of 14 residues. The CDR3 loop is CASSVLAGDDTQYF. The CDR3 DNA follows: TGTGCCAGCAGCGTACTAGCGGGAGATGATACGCAGTATTTT.

This clonotype has ten or more counts. This chain links TRBV19 with TRBJ1-5; 8 nucleotides line up with TRBD1. Per germline, CDR1 LNHDA and CDR2 SQIVND (reference sequence). CDR3 length: 14 residues. V lost 10 bases to trimming and J lost 2 bases; unmatched junction nucleotides: 7. This CDR3 is CATKDRGGNQPQHF. The DNA of the CDR3 is TGTGCCACTAAAGACAGGGGAGGCAATCAGCCCCAGCATTTT.

This clonotype was picked up a small number of times. The chain carries TRBV28 and TRBJ2-7, with a tentative D call TRBD1 (5 bases). Trimming took off 7 bases at V and 6 bases at J, with 13 bases between the two ends. This CDR3 is built from 12 residues. Germline CDR1 is MDHEN and CDR2 is SYDVKM. CDR3 protein: CASMTPGSEQYF. Here the CDR3 DNA reads TGTGCCAGCATGACCCCAGGGTCCGAGCAGTACTTC.